The 10 T cell receptor beta chains presented below share a single source sample, sequenced in a study of T cells in Graves' hyperthyroidism and ophthalmopathy. Amplification of TCR beta CDR3 regions was performed using RNA transcripts as template. The TCR CDR3 first-round RT-PCR relied on the HTBI primer set. TCRdb used MiXCR to reprocess the multiplex PCR reads, holding one entry per CDR3 protein. The sample gives more than 300,000 distinct CDR3 sequences, approximately 17% of which show up once; approximately 33% is in the top ten. The material sequenced was blood. The receptors come from a young woman with Graves' hyperthyroidism that later progressed to Graves' ophthalmopathy.

This clonotype was seen more than once but under ten times. This rearrangement joins TRBV6-1 to TRBJ1-6; no clear D. The CDR3 contains 13 residues. From germline, CDR1 is MNHNS and CDR2 SASEGT. V was trimmed by 2 bases and J by 7 bases, leaving 6 bases between them. The CDR3 sequence is CASSEMQNSPLHF. Here the CDR3 DNA reads TGTGCCAGCAGTGAAATGCAAAATTCACCCCTCCACTTT.

This clonotype came up many times. CDR3 nucleotide sequence: TGTGCCTGGAGTGTACTGGGTGCTAATTCACCCCTCCACTTT. Translation gives CAWSVLGANSPLHF. The rearrangement links TRBV30 to TRBJ1-6; D is ambiguous. CDR1 and CDR2 (germline): GTSNPN, SVGIG (reference sequence). V gave up 0 bases and J gave up 6 bases, with 9 bases separating them. The CDR3 loop spans 14 amino acids.

This clonotype appeared a few times. The chain uses TRBV4-1 and TRBJ1-2; D is uncertain. The V gene's germline CDR1 is MGHRA and CDR2 YSYEKL. V dropped 1 base and J dropped 0 bases, with 9 bases sitting between them. The CDR3 spans 15 residues. CDR3 loop: CASSQVVSPNYGYTF. The CDR3 nucleotides are TGCGCCAGCAGCCAAGTGGTCAGCCCTAACTATGGCTACACCTTC.

The chain has TRBV11-3 and TRBJ2-1; D is undetermined. Trimming took 4 bases from V and 3 from J, leaving 10 bases between them. The CDR3 length is 14 residues. CDR1 is SGHNT, CDR2 YENEEA, per germline. CDR3 amino acids: CASSSDPIYNEQFF. The DNA for the CDR3 is TGTGCCAGCAGCTCCGATCCAATCTACAATGAGCAGTTCTTC.

The chain has TRBV25-1 and TRBJ2-4; 9 positions agree with TRBD1. The V and J ends lost 4 bases and 4 bases, in that order; junction bases with no gene match: 5. This CDR3 spans 15 amino acids. Germline V CDR1 and CDR2: MGHDK, SYGVNS. This chain's CDR3 is CASSARTGDKNIQYF. The CDR3 bases are TGTGCCAGCAGTGCAAGGACAGGGGATAAAAACATTCAGTACTTC. Filled out from reference TRBV25-1 and TRBJ2-4, the complete variable domain reads EADIYQTPRYLVIGTGKKITLECSQTMGHDKMYWYQQDPGMELHLIHYSYGVNSTEKGDLSSESTVSRIRTEHFPLTLESARPSHTSQYLCASSARTGDKNIQYFGAGTRLSVL.

This clonotype came up many times. This chain connects TRBV5-1 to TRBJ2-7; 7 nucleotides line up with TRBD1. The CDR3 has 13 amino acids. Per the germline V gene, CDR1 is SGHRS and CDR2 is YFSETQ. The trim removed 4 bases at V and 3 bases at J, leaving 4 bases unmatched. CDR3 nucleotide sequence: TGCGCCAGCAGCGGGGACAGTAACTACGAGCAGTACTTC. Its protein is CASSGDSNYEQYF.

On this clonotype: This may arise from a read error, as a much more abundant clone is one base away. V is TRBV19 and J is TRBJ2-7; 7 bases agree with TRBD2. The CDR3 extends over 14 amino acids. Per the germline V gene, CDR1 is LNHDA and CDR2 is SQIVND (reference sequence). CDR3 nucleotide sequence: TGTGCCAGTACGGGAGGCTCGGGCTCTCACGAGAAGTACTTC. This encodes CASTGGSGSHEKYF.

This clonotype was detected many times. The CDR3 region is CASSHFYEQYF. The CDR3 coding sequence is TGTGCCAGCAGCCACTTCTACGAGCAGTACTTC. The gene calls are TRBV3-1 and TRBJ2-7, with D unclear. V lost 3 bases and J 3 bases, leaving 3 bases between the germline ends. The CDR3 has 11 amino acids. CDR1 is LGHDT and CDR2 is YNNKEL in the germline V gene (reference sequence).

In its sample, this clonotype was seen once. The genes are TRBV12-3 or TRBV12-4 and TRBJ1-6, with TRBD1 identical over 7 bases. This CDR3 region has 14 residues. V trimming: 6 bases; J trimming: 5 bases; junction bases outside the gene matches: 4. The CDR3 protein is CASRSDRDNSPLHF. CDR3 bases: TGTGCCAGCAGATCAGACAGGGATAATTCACCCCTCCACTTT.

Ten or more counts support this clonotype. V gene TRBV6-2 or TRBV6-3 combines with J gene TRBJ1-2; 9 bases line up with TRBD1. V trimming: 2 bases; J trimming: 5 bases; junction bases outside the gene matches: 3. The CDR3 is made up of 14 amino acids. In germline, CDR1 is MNHEY, CDR2 SVGEGT. The CDR3 here is CASSYLGQGYGYTF. CDR3 coding DNA: TGTGCCAGCAGTTACCTTGGACAGGGGTATGGCTACACCTTC.